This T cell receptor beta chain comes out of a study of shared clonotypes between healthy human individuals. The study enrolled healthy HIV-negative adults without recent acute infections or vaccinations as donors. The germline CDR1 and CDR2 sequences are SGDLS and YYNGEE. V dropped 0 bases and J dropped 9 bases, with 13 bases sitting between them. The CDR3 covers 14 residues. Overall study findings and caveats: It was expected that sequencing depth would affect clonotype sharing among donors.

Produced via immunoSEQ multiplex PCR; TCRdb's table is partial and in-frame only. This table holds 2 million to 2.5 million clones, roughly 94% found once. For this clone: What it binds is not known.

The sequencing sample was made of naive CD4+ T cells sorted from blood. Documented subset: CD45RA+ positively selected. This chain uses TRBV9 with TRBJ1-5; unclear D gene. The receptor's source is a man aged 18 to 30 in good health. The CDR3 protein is CASSVGAAGGPQHF. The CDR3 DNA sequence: TGTGCCAGCAGCGTAGGCGCAGCCGGCGGGCCCCAGCATTTT.